Below are 3 T cell receptor beta chains sequenced from a single sample in a study of shared clonotypes between healthy human individuals. Produced via immunoSEQ multiplex PCR; TCRdb's table is partial and in-frame only. The sample includes millions of clones, about 92% of them seen just once. The source material was naive CD4+ T cells from PBMCs. As for subset: CD45RA+ positively selected. Receptors were obtained from a man in his late teens or twenties in good health. Some clones in this sample may be carry-over from other donors' samples.

Only one count was recorded for this clone. The chain couples TRBV9 to TRBJ1-2, with TRBD1 identical over 10 bases. This CDR3 is built from 14 residues. Germline values: CDR1 SGDLS, CDR2 YYNGEE. With 4 bases clipped from V and 7 bases from J, the junction kept 7 bases outside the gene matches. The CDR3 DNA reads TGTGCCAGCAGCCCGGGACAGGGGATATCTGGCTACACCTTC. This gives the protein CASSPGQGISGYTF. The full variable domain, rest sourced from reference TRBV9 and TRBJ1-2, is DSGVTQTPKHLITATGQRVTLRCSPRSGDLSVYWYQQSLDQGLQFLIQYYNGEERAKGNILERFSAQQFPDLHSELNLSSLELGDSALYFCASSPGQGISGYTFGSGTRLTVV.

The genes are TRBV7-9 and TRBJ2-7, with 7 nucleotides matching TRBD2. CDR1 and CDR2 from the germline V gene are SEHNR and FQNEAQ (reference sequence). V was pared by 1 base and J by 6 bases, with 9 bases of the junction left unmatched. This CDR3 is 15 amino acids long. CDR3 amino acids: CASSLGAGAPLEQYF. The CDR3 bases are TGTGCCAGCAGCTTAGGGGCGGGAGCCCCCCTCGAGCAGTACTTC.

This rearrangement joins TRBV6-5 to TRBJ2-7; tentatively, D is TRBD2 (5 bases). Germline V gene data show CDR1 as MNHEY and CDR2 as SVGAGI. The CDR3 sequence is 15 residues long. The V and J ends lost 0 bases and 2 bases respectively, with 11 bases between them. The CDR3 protein is CASSYSRRGAYEQYF. The CDR3 coding sequence is TGTGCCAGCAGTTACTCTCGACGGGGAGCCTACGAGCAGTACTTC.